The sequence of this TCR beta chain was determined in a study of cytomegalovirus exposure and HLA in healthy donors. General observations from the study: Immune exposure data for these donors was limited to CMV serostatus. Association of a missense DCLRE1C variant with TCR beta V- and J-gene trimming was reported in a later analysis. When the data were analyzed later, several of the most significant clusters appeared to be linked to common viral pathogens.

Concerning this clone: No antigen is known for it.

The germline gives CDR1 SGHDT, CDR2 YYEEEE. This CDR3 contains 15 residues. Trimming cost V 1 base and J 7 bases, with 15 bases left between them. The PCR was carried out with 60 Vbeta primers and 13 Jbeta primers. Assay used: immunoSEQ multiplex PCR; TCRdb lists only in-frame clones, some missing. This sample carries roughly 140,000 clones, around 76% of them seen once, and the ten largest clones take over 2.5%. Sample: PBMCs. The receptor's source is a male donor in good health and CMV-seronegative. The V and J genes are TRBV5-6 and TRBJ1-5; D is unclear. CDR3 in DNA: TGTGCCAGCAGCTTGTTGGTCGACACTGGACAGCCCCAGCATTTT. Its protein product is CASSLLVDTGQPQHF.